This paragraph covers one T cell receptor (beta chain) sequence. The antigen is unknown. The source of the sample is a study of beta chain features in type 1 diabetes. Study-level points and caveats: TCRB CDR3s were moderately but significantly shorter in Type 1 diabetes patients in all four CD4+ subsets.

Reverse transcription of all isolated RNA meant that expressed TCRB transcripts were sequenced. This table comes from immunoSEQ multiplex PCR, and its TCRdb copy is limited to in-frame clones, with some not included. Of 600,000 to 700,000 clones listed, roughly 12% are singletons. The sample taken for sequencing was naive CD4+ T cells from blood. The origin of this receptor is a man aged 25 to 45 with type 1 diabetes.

The CDR3 DNA reads as TGTGCCAGCAGCGTAGCGGCGACAGTCTTTGAGCAGTTCTTC. Amino acids: CASSVAATVFEQFF. The chain links TRBV9 to TRBJ2-1, with D possibly being TRBD1 (5 bases). V was trimmed by 0 bases and J by 9 bases, leaving 13 bases between them. This CDR3 is built from 14 residues. Germline lookup yields CDR1 SGDLS and CDR2 YYNGEE.